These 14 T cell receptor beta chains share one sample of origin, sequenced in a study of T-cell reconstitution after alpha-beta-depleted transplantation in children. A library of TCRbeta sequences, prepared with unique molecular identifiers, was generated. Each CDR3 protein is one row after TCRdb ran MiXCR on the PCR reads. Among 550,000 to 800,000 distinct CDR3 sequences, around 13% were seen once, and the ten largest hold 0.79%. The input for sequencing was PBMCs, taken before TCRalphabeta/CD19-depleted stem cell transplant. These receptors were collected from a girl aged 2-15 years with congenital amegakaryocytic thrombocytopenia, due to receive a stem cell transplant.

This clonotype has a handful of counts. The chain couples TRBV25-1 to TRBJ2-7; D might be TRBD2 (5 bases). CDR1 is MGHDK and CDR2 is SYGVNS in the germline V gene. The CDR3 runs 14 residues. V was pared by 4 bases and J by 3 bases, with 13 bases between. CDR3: CASSALGDVYEQYF. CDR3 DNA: TGTGCCAGCAGTGCATTGGGAGATGTCTACGAGCAGTACTTC.

The CDR3 DNA reads as TGTGCCAGCAGCTTAGCCAGAACTAGCTCCTACAATGAGCAGTTCTTC. Translation: CASSLARTSSYNEQFF. The chain carries TRBV11-2 and TRBJ2-1; perhaps TRBD2 as D (5 bases). The germline CDR1 and CDR2 sequences are SGHAT and FQNNGV. V was shortened by 1 base and J by 0 bases, with 10 bases between the two germline ends. This CDR3 region has 16 residues.

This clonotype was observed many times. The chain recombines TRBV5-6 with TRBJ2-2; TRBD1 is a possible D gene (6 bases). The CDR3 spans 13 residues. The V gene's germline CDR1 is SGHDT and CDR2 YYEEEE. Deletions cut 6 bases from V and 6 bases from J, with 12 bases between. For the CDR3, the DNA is TGTGCCAGCAACCCTACAGGGTCCGGGGAGCTGTTTTTT. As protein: CASNPTGSGELFF.

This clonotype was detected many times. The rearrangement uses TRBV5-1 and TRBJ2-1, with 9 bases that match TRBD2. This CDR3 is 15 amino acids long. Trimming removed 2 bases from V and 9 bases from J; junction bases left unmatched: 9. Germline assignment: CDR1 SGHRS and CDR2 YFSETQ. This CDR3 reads CASSLGIAGDSEQFF. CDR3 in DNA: TGCGCCAGCAGCTTAGGGATAGCGGGAGATTCTGAGCAGTTCTTC.

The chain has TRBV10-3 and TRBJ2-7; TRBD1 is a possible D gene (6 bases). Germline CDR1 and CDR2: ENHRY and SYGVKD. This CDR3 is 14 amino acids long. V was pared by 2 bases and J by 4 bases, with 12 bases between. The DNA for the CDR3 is TGTGCCATCAGTGAGCGTCAGGGGAGTTACGAGCAGTACTTC. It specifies CAISERQGSYEQYF.

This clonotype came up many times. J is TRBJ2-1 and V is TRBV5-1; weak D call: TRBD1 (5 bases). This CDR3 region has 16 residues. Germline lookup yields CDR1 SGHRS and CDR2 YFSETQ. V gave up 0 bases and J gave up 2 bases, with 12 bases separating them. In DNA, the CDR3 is TGCGCCAGCAGCTTGGTCCCGCAGGGAACCTACAATGAGCAGTTCTTC. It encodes CASSLVPQGTYNEQFF.

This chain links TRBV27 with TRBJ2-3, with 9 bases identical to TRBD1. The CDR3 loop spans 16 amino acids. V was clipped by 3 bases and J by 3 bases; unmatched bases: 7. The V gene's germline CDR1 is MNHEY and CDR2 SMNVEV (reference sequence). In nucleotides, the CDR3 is TGTGCCAGCAGTTTTGGGGGGACAGGGCCTACAGATACGCAGTATTTT. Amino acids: CASSFGGTGPTDTQYF.

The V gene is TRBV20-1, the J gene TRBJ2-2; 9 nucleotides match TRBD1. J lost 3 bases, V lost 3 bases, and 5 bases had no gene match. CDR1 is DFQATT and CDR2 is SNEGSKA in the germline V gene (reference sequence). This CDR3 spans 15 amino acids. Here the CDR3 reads CSASSWDRDTGELFF. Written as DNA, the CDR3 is TGCAGTGCTAGTTCCTGGGACAGGGACACCGGGGAGCTGTTTTTT.

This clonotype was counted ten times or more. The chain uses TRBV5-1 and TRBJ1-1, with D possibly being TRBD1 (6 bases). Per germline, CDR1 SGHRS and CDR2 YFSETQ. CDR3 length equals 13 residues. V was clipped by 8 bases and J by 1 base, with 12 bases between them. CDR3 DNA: TGCGCCAGTTCCGGGACACAGAACACTGAAGCTTTCTTT. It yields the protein CASSGTQNTEAFF.

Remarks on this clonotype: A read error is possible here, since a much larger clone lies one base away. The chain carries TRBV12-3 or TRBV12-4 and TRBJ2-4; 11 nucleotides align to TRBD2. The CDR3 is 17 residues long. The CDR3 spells CVSSLTSGRLAKNIQYF. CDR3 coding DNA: TGTGTCAGCAGCCTAACTAGCGGGAGATTAGCCAAAAACATTCAGTACTTC.

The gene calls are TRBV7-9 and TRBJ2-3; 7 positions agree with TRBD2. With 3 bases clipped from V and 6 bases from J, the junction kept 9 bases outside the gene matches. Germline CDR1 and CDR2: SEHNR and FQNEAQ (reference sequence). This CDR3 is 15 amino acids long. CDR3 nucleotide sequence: TGTGCCAGCAGCTTGCTGGGCGGGAGTGCGGATACGCAGTATTTT. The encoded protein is CASSLLGGSADTQYF.

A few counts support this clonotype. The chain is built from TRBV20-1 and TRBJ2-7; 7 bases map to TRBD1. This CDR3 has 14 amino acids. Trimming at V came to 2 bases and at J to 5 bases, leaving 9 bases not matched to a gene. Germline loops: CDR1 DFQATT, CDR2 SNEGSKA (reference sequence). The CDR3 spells CSARTNRGLDEQYF. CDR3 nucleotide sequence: TGCAGTGCTAGAACGAACAGGGGCTTGGACGAGCAGTACTTC.

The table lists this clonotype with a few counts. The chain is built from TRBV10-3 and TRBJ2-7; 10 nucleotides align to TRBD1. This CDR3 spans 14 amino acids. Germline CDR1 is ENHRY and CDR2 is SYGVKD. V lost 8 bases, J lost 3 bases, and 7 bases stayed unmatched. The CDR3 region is CAIGEGQGRYEQYF. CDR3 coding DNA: TGTGCCATCGGGGAGGGACAGGGGCGCTACGAGCAGTACTTC.

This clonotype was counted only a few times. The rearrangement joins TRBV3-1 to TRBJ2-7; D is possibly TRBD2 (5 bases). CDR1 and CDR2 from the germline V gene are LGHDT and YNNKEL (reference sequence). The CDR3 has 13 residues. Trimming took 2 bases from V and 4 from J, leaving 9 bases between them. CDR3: CASSQRSGYEQYF. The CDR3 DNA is TGTGCCAGCAGCCAACGATCGGGATACGAGCAGTACTTC.